Presented here are 31 T cell receptor beta chains from one specimen sequenced in a study of technical replicates of blood from a handful of donors. The repertoire was sequenced with immunoSEQ multiplex PCR; TCRdb's copy has only in-frame clones and lacks some. The profile covers fewer than 85,000 clones, with 90% to 95% appearing a single time and 0.3% to 0.45% taken by the ten largest. Sequenced material: T cells isolated from PBMCs. The origin of the receptors is a human donor in good health.

V gene TRBV30 combines with J gene TRBJ1-2, with TRBD1 matching 9 bases. This CDR3 contains 13 residues. V lost 4 bases, J lost 6 bases, and 6 bases stayed unmatched. CDR1 GTSNPN and CDR2 SVGIG come from the germline V gene (reference sequence). CDR3: CAWTTGGRDGYTF. The CDR3 DNA is TGTGCCTGGACGACAGGGGGTCGAGATGGCTACACCTTC.

V and J are TRBV18 and TRBJ1-4, with D perhaps TRBD1 (5 bases). The CDR3 runs to 14 residues. Trimming shortened V by 3 bases and J by 4 bases, and 9 bases separated the two germline ends. The germline V gene has CDR1 KGHSH and CDR2 LQKENI. DNA of the CDR3: TGTGCCAGCTCACCGGGGGGAGGTAATGAAAAACTGTTTTTT. This encodes CASSPGGGNEKLFF.

The chain employs TRBV11-3 and TRBJ1-1, with TRBD1 identical over 7 bases. Germline CDR1 reads SGHNT; CDR2 reads YENEEA. There are 15 residues in the CDR3. The J segment lost 7 bases and the V segment lost 5 bases, leaving 13 bases of the junction unmatched. As DNA, the CDR3 is TGTGCCAGCAGCCACCTAACAGGGGAGAAGGGTGAAGCTTTCTTT. Protein sequence: CASSHLTGEKGEAFF.

The V gene is TRBV7-6, the J gene TRBJ2-4, with D tentatively TRBD1 (5 bases). Germline lookup yields CDR1 SGHVS and CDR2 FNYEAQ. This CDR3 is built from 15 residues. Trimming stripped 2 bases from V and 8 bases from J, with 16 bases between. Here the CDR3 reads CASSLTSGFWDIQYF. The CDR3 DNA is TGTGCCAGCAGCTTAACCTCAGGGTTCTGGGACATTCAGTACTTC.

V usage is TRBV11-2 and J usage is TRBJ1-2; no clear D gene. The CDR3 extends over 13 amino acids. Germline CDR1 SGHAT, CDR2 FQNNGV. V lost 5 bases to trimming and J lost 8 bases, with 15 bases between them. The chain's CDR3 is CASSRSTVSGYTF. The CDR3 nucleotides are TGTGCCAGCAGCCGATCAACGGTTTCCGGCTACACCTTC.

The CDR3 region is CASTHASTGRNEQYF. DNA for the CDR3: TGTGCCAGCACCCACGCCTCGACAGGGAGGAACGAGCAGTACTTC. The chain recombines TRBV7-9 with TRBJ2-7, with a weak D call TRBD1 (7 bases). This CDR3 has 15 residues. Trimming stripped 7 bases from V and 5 bases from J, with 21 bases between. The germline gives CDR1 SEHNR, CDR2 FQNEAQ (reference sequence).

As concerns this clone: At the DNA level, this CDR3 is encoded by other sequences in the same sample as well. The gene calls are TRBV28 and TRBJ1-2; D perhaps matches TRBD1 (5 bases). Trimming pared 6 bases from V and 4 bases from J, leaving 9 bases between. In germline, CDR1 is MDHEN, CDR2 SYDVKM. The CDR3 sequence is 12 residues long. The CDR3 DNA follows: TGTGCCAGCAGCAGTGACAGCTATGGCTACACCTTC. It encodes CASSSDSYGYTF.

The V call is TRBV7-9, the J call TRBJ2-3; tentative D call: TRBD2 (6 bases). CDR1 is SEHNR and CDR2 is FQNEAQ in the germline V gene (reference sequence). CDR3 length equals 15 residues. The V and J ends lost 4 bases and 4 bases respectively, with 15 bases between them. CDR3 coding DNA: TGTGCCAGCAGCTCCTCTGGGACTGCCTCAGATACGCAGTATTTT. It codes for CASSSSGTASDTQYF.

This clone occurred once. This chain uses TRBV9 with TRBJ2-3; 8 positions match TRBD2. Germline CDR1 reads SGDLS; CDR2 reads YYNGEE. The CDR3 spans 15 residues. V was pared by 2 bases and J by 2 bases, with 4 bases of the junction left unmatched. In nucleotides, the CDR3 is TGTGCCAGCAGCGTTGTCGGGAGGGCCACAGATACGCAGTATTTT. Protein product: CASSVVGRATDTQYF.

The gene calls are TRBV30 and TRBJ1-1; 7 bases align to TRBD1. This CDR3 is 11 amino acids long. V shed 4 bases, J shed 5 bases, and the junction held 1 base outside the gene matches. Germline-derived CDR1 and CDR2 are GTSNPN and SVGIG (reference sequence). CDR3: CAWTRGTEAFF. CDR3 DNA: TGTGCCTGGACCAGGGGGACTGAAGCTTTCTTT.

This chain connects TRBV9 to TRBJ2-3, with 10 bases fitting TRBD2. The J segment lost 5 bases and the V segment lost 1 base, leaving 4 bases of the junction unmatched. From germline, CDR1 is SGDLS and CDR2 YYNGEE. CDR3 length: 15 amino acids. CDR3 DNA: TGTGCCAGCAGCGTAACCCTAGCGGGAGTAGATACGCAGTATTTT. Translating gives CASSVTLAGVDTQYF.

The V and J genes are TRBV27 and TRBJ2-3; 14 bases fit TRBD2. Germline V gene sequence: CDR1 MNHEY, CDR2 SMNVEV (reference sequence). The V segment lost 6 bases and the J segment 7 bases; nucleotides outside the gene matches: 6. The CDR3 contains 15 residues. The CDR3 nucleotides read TGTGCCAGCAGCCCCTGGACTAGCGGGGGGAATACGCAGTATTTT. It encodes CASSPWTSGGNTQYF.

The V call is TRBV4-1, the J call TRBJ2-1, with D tentatively TRBD2 (5 bases). Looked up from germline, CDR1 is MGHRA and CDR2 is YSYEKL. The CDR3 is made up of 17 amino acids. The V end lost 0 bases, the J end lost 1 base, and 13 bases lay between the germline ends. The CDR3 spells CASSQEMGSGSYNEQFF. CDR3 nucleotides: TGCGCCAGCAGCCAAGAAATGGGTTCGGGGTCCTACAATGAGCAGTTCTTC.

In its sample, this clone was seen once. J is TRBJ2-1 and V is TRBV15; D may be TRBD1 (5 bases). V was pared by 1 base and J by 4 bases, with 17 bases between. This CDR3 is built from 17 residues. CDR1 LNHNV and CDR2 YYDKDF come from the germline V gene (reference sequence). This CDR3 reads CATSRVTGGSRYNEQFF. The CDR3, as DNA: TGTGCCACCAGCAGAGTAACAGGTGGTAGCAGATACAATGAGCAGTTCTTC. Full variable domain (rest looked up from reference TRBV15 and TRBJ2-1): DAMVIQNPRYQVTQFGKPVTLSCSQTLNHNVMYWYQQKSSQAPKLLFHYYDKDFNNEADTPDNFQSRRPNTSFCFLDIRSPGLGDTAMYLCATSRVTGGSRYNEQFFGPGTRLTVL.

The rearrangement links TRBV6-1 to TRBJ2-6, with a weak D call TRBD1 (6 bases). Deletions cut 8 bases from V and 4 bases from J, with 12 bases between. From germline, CDR1 is MNHNS and CDR2 SASEGT. CDR3 length: 14 amino acids. The CDR3 bases are TGTGCCAGCGGCGCAGGGGCCGGGGCCAACGTCCTGACTTTC. Translating gives CASGAGAGANVLTF.

V usage is TRBV19 and J usage is TRBJ1-1, with D unclear. Between the trimmed V and J ends, which lost 0 bases and 1 base, there was a span of 6 bases. CDR1 is LNHDA and CDR2 is SQIVND in the germline V gene (reference sequence). The CDR3 extends over 14 amino acids. The CDR3 nucleotides are TGTGCCAGTAGTATAGATCTAGGGAACACTGAAGCTTTCTTT. It encodes CASSIDLGNTEAFF.

The rearrangement uses TRBV15 and TRBJ1-4; D is perhaps TRBD1 (6 bases). With 1 base removed from V and 2 bases from J, the gap between germline ends came to 8 bases. This CDR3 is built from 15 residues. In germline, CDR1 is LNHNV, CDR2 YYDKDF (reference sequence). CDR3 sequence (DNA): TGTGCCACCAGCAGAGGGGGGCTGACTAATGAAAAACTGTTTTTT. Translated, it gives CATSRGGLTNEKLFF.

The V call is TRBV4-1, the J call TRBJ2-1; D perhaps matches TRBD2 (5 bases). Looked up from germline, CDR1 is MGHRA and CDR2 is YSYEKL. This CDR3 contains 15 residues. Trimming cost V 1 base and J 4 bases, with 11 bases left between them. CDR3 sequence reads: CASSQVSLAYNEQFF. As DNA, the CDR3 is TGCGCCAGCAGCCAAGTCTCGCTAGCTTACAATGAGCAGTTCTTC.

The chain carries TRBV27 and TRBJ2-7, with TRBD2 as a possible D gene (6 bases). CDR1 is MNHEY, CDR2 SMNVEV, per germline (reference sequence). Trimming removed 5 bases at V and 6 bases at J, with 14 bases between. The CDR3 covers 13 residues. CDR3 in amino acids: CASSPSSESEQYF. CDR3 sequence (DNA): TGTGCCAGCAGTCCATCTAGCGAATCCGAGCAGTACTTC.

The chain is built from TRBV9 and TRBJ1-3; D gene unclear. Per germline, CDR1 SGDLS and CDR2 YYNGEE. Trimming cost V 0 bases and J 4 bases, with 8 bases left between them. The CDR3 loop spans 14 amino acids. This CDR3 reads CASSVDGGGNTIYF. CDR3 sequence (DNA): TGTGCCAGCAGCGTAGATGGAGGCGGAAACACCATATATTTT.

The chain links TRBV6-5 to TRBJ2-7, with D possibly matching TRBD2 (7 bases). The germline V gene has CDR1 MNHEY and CDR2 SVGAGI. The CDR3 is made up of 14 amino acids. V gave up 6 bases and J gave up 4 bases, with 16 bases separating them. The CDR3 protein is CASSPRGGRYEQYF. In nucleotides, the CDR3 is TGTGCCAGCAGCCCCCGCGGGGGCCGGTACGAGCAGTACTTC.

The chain employs TRBV6-1 and TRBJ2-1; 12 bases map to TRBD1. The length of the CDR3 is 15 residues. With 4 bases clipped from V and 9 bases from J, the junction kept 7 bases outside the gene matches. CDR1 is MNHNS and CDR2 is SASEGT in the germline V gene. CDR3 sequence (DNA): TGTGCCAGCAGTGCTCCGGGACAGGGGGCCCGTGAGCAGTTCTTC. Translating gives CASSAPGQGAREQFF.

The chain has TRBV18 and TRBJ1-2; 9 bases are a match to TRBD1. Germline V gives CDR1 KGHSH, CDR2 LQKENI. This CDR3 has 18 residues. V trimming: 2 bases; J trimming: 7 bases; junction bases outside the gene matches: 17. Here the CDR3 DNA reads TGTGCCAGCTCACCAACGAAGGGACAGGGAACACGGTCGACTGGCTACACCTTC. Translation gives CASSPTKGQGTRSTGYTF.

The rearrangement links TRBV10-3 to TRBJ2-1, with 7 bases lining up with TRBD2. This CDR3 is built from 15 residues. V was clipped by 3 bases and J by 7 bases; unmatched bases: 9. In germline, CDR1 is ENHRY, CDR2 SYGVKD. The CDR3 here is CAISEGREVSNEQFF. The CDR3 DNA sequence: TGTGCCATCAGTGAAGGTCGGGAGGTCTCGAATGAGCAGTTCTTC.

The rearrangement uses TRBV28 and TRBJ1-4; a possible D gene is TRBD1 (5 bases). V shed 7 bases and J shed 6 bases, with 15 bases lying between them. The CDR3 consists of 14 residues. Per the germline V gene, CDR1 is MDHEN and CDR2 is SYDVKM. The CDR3 protein is CASTLPGADEKLFF. For the CDR3, the DNA is TGTGCCAGCACCCTTCCTGGGGCTGATGAAAAACTGTTTTTT.

The chain combines TRBV29-1 with TRBJ2-6; maybe TRBD1 (6 bases). V was trimmed by 4 bases and J by 2 bases, leaving 6 bases between them. The germline V gene has CDR1 SQVTM and CDR2 ANQGSEA. The CDR3 length is 13 residues. CDR3 sequence (DNA): TGCAGCGTTGGACAGGCTGGGGCCAACGTCCTGACTTTC. It encodes CSVGQAGANVLTF.

This clone has just one count. The V and J genes are TRBV4-1 and TRBJ1-4, with D unclear. The CDR3 loop spans 14 amino acids. Germline CDR1 is MGHRA and CDR2 is YSYEKL. The V end was cut by 0 bases, the J end by 8 bases, with 10 bases between. CDR3 nucleotide sequence: TGCGCCAGCAGCCAAGATCGAAGAGGGGAAAAACTGTTTTTT. Its protein is CASSQDRRGEKLFF.

The chain recombines TRBV7-7 with TRBJ1-1; D is unclear. CDR3 length equals 13 residues. Germline V gives CDR1 SSHAT, CDR2 FNYEAQ (reference sequence). V was pared by 2 bases and J by 3 bases, with 7 bases between. The CDR3 DNA reads as TGTGCCAGCAGCTTAAGTGAGGACACTGAAGCTTTCTTT. Protein: CASSLSEDTEAFF.

The gene calls are TRBV7-9 and TRBJ2-1, with 8 bases identical to TRBD2. The CDR3 loop spans 15 amino acids. Germline V gene sequence: CDR1 SEHNR, CDR2 FQNEAQ (reference sequence). The J segment lost 3 bases and the V segment lost 0 bases, leaving 1 base of the junction unmatched. CDR3 sequence (DNA): TGTGCCAGCAGCTTAGCGCTAGCGGGCTACAATGAGCAGTTCTTC. It translates to CASSLALAGYNEQFF.

The genes are TRBV4-2 and TRBJ2-1, with D tentatively TRBD2 (6 bases). CDR1 and CDR2 from the germline V gene are LGHNA and YNFKEQ. The CDR3 has 15 residues. The V end was cut by 0 bases, the J end by 9 bases, with 15 bases between. The chain's CDR3 is CASSQDFGSSGEQFF. The CDR3, as DNA: TGTGCCAGCAGCCAAGATTTCGGGAGTAGCGGTGAGCAGTTCTTC.

This clone showed up just a few times. The chain joins TRBV6-5 to TRBJ1-1; perhaps TRBD1 as D (6 bases). Trimming cost V 5 bases and J 4 bases, with 14 bases left between them. CDR1 MNHEY and CDR2 SVGAGI come from the germline V gene. The CDR3 runs 14 residues. The CDR3 reads CASSITGQGTEAFF. The CDR3 nucleotides are TGTGCCAGCAGTATCACAGGGCAGGGCACTGAAGCTTTCTTT.